A single sample is the source of the 30 T cell receptor beta chains below, sequenced in a study of cytomegalovirus exposure and HLA in healthy donors. 60 Vbeta and 13 Jbeta primers were used in PCR. The assay was immunoSEQ multiplex PCR, and TCRdb's table has in-frame clones only and misses some. The table has approximately 200,000 clones, around 80% seen once. Sequenced input: PBMCs. These receptors originate from a woman in her 30s in good health and CMV-seropositive.

This clone was seen a handful of times. This chain joins TRBV29-1 and TRBJ1-3; D is ambiguous. The CDR3 extends over 13 amino acids. Germline V lookup: CDR1 SQVTM, CDR2 ANQGSEA. The V and J ends lost 4 bases and 8 bases respectively, with 15 bases between them. The CDR3 loop reads CSVGSRLGDTIYF. In DNA, the CDR3 is TGCAGCGTTGGAAGTCGGCTCGGGGACACCATATATTTT.

This clone is a singleton in its sample. The chain uses TRBV4-3 and TRBJ1-6; D might be TRBD1 (5 bases). Germline assignment: CDR1 LGHNA and CDR2 YSLEER. The CDR3 is made up of 15 amino acids. The V end lost 1 base, the J end lost 8 bases, and 12 bases lay between the germline ends. The chain's CDR3 is CASSQARAGYSPLHF. The CDR3 nucleotides are TGCGCCAGCAGCCAAGCACGGGCAGGGTATTCACCCCTCCACTTT.

The chain employs TRBV5-6 and TRBJ2-5; 8 bases map to TRBD2. CDR3 size: 16 residues. The ends lost 4 bases at V and 4 bases at J; junction bases unmatched: 12. Germline CDR1 SGHDT, CDR2 YYEEEE. CDR3 region: CASSGLGGGSPETQYF. The CDR3 DNA reads as TGTGCCAGCAGCGGACTCGGGGGGGGGAGTCCAGAGACCCAGTACTTC.

The chain combines TRBV5-1 with TRBJ1-1; a possible D gene is TRBD1 (6 bases). This CDR3 contains 15 residues. Trimming left V 2 bases short and J 3 bases short, with 14 bases between. Germline V gives CDR1 SGHRS, CDR2 YFSETQ. The CDR3 DNA reads TGCGCCAGCAGCTTCGAAGGGGGGGCCTACACTGAAGCTTTCTTT. As protein: CASSFEGGAYTEAFF.

The J gene is TRBJ2-6, the V gene TRBV5-5, with no clear D. Germline V gene lookup returns CDR1 SGHKS and CDR2 YYEKEE (reference sequence). V was clipped by 1 base and J by 3 bases, with 8 bases between them. The CDR3 spans 15 residues. CDR3 sequence (DNA): TGTGCCAGCAGCTTGTGGGCAGGTGGGGCCAACGTCCTGACTTTC. Amino acid sequence: CASSLWAGGANVLTF.

The chain recombines TRBV27 with TRBJ2-1; TRBD2 agrees at 10 bases. The germline gives CDR1 MNHEY, CDR2 SMNVEV (reference sequence). This CDR3 comprises 20 residues. Germline trimming cut 3 bases from V and 15 bases from J; bases unmatched to any gene: 29. DNA of the CDR3: TGTGCCAGCAGTTTTAGGCCCACGGTGGATGGACTAGCGGCTTCCCGAAGGGCGTTCTTC. Translation: CASSFRPTVDGLAASRRAFF.

CDR3 amino acids: CASSPRTGYDTEAFF. Here the CDR3 DNA reads TGTGCCAGCAGCCCCCGGACAGGGTATGACACTGAAGCTTTCTTT. This chain joins TRBV7-9 and TRBJ1-1, with 8 bases fitting TRBD1. V lost 5 bases and J lost 3; bases outside the gene matches: 8. Germline V gene sequence: CDR1 SEHNR, CDR2 FQNEAQ (reference sequence). The CDR3 is made up of 15 amino acids.

The rearrangement joins TRBV19 to TRBJ1-4, with TRBD1 matching over 7 bases. There are 15 residues in the CDR3. Trimming cost V 3 bases and J 7 bases; bases outside gene matches: 8. The V gene's germline CDR1 is LNHDA and CDR2 SQIVND (reference sequence). The CDR3 DNA is TGTGCCAGTAGTATCCTACAGGGGTTGGGTGAAAAACTGTTTTTT. This gives the protein CASSILQGLGEKLFF.

This clone was counted between two and nine times. This chain uses TRBV6-5 with TRBJ1-1; 7 nucleotides align to TRBD1. CDR3 size: 14 residues. From germline, CDR1 is MNHEY and CDR2 SVGAGI. J gave up 1 base and V 2 bases, and 1 base lay outside the gene matches. CDR3 nucleotide sequence: TGTGCCAGCAGTTACGGACAGGCGAACACTGAAGCTTTCTTT. Its translation is CASSYGQANTEAFF.

The chain carries TRBV7-6 and TRBJ1-3; 8 nucleotides line up with TRBD1. Germline V gene data show CDR1 as SGHVS and CDR2 as FNYEAQ. The CDR3 is made up of 15 amino acids. Trimming removed 2 bases from V and 4 bases from J; junction bases left unmatched: 4. CDR3 in DNA: TGTGCCAGCAGCTTAAGGACAGGGTCAGGAAACACCATATATTTT. It translates to CASSLRTGSGNTIYF.

The chain uses TRBV4-2 and TRBJ2-5, with TRBD1 as a possible D gene (6 bases). V was cut by 4 bases and J by 4 bases, with 19 bases left in between. The CDR3 totals 16 residues. In germline, CDR1 is LGHNA, CDR2 YNFKEQ. DNA of the CDR3: TGTGCCAGCAGCCGTCAAACAGGGACCCCCCGAGAGACCCAGTACTTC. Its translation: CASSRQTGTPRETQYF.

V gene TRBV7-9 combines with J gene TRBJ2-3; 8 nucleotides match TRBD2. V trimming: 6 bases; J trimming: 1 base; junction bases outside the gene matches: 6. The CDR3 extends over 15 amino acids. Germline V lookup: CDR1 SEHNR, CDR2 FQNEAQ (reference sequence). The CDR3, as DNA: TGTGCCAGCAGGTTAACTAGCGGTCGCACAGATACGCAGTATTTT. As protein: CASRLTSGRTDTQYF.

V and J are TRBV7-6 and TRBJ2-7; D not certain. With 1 base removed from V and 1 base from J, the gap between germline ends came to 8 bases. CDR1 is SGHVS and CDR2 is FNYEAQ in the germline V gene. This CDR3 region has 14 residues. Written as DNA, the CDR3 is TGTGCCAGCAGCTTAGGGCGAGGTTCCTACGAGCAGTACTTC. Its translation is CASSLGRGSYEQYF.

Only one count was recorded for this clone. The chain carries TRBV5-7 and TRBJ2-1, with TRBD2 identical over 8 bases. TRBV5-7 is identified as an open reading frame with a role that is uncertain. The CDR3 is made up of 13 amino acids. J gave up 13 bases and V 3 bases, and 9 bases lay outside the gene matches. DNA of the CDR3: TGTGCCAGCAGCTCAAGCGGGAGAGTACTACAGTTCTTC. Translation gives CASSSSGRVLQFF.

The V gene is TRBV6-5, the J gene TRBJ1-1; D is undetermined. V lost 0 bases and J 0 bases, leaving 11 bases between the germline ends. From germline, CDR1 is MNHEY and CDR2 SVGAGI. The CDR3 sequence is 16 residues long. The CDR3 sequence is CASSYSRERMNTEAFF. For the CDR3, the DNA is TGTGCCAGCAGTTACTCGCGTGAGCGGATGAACACTGAAGCTTTCTTT.

CDR3 sequence (DNA): TGTGCCAGCAGCCATCGGAGGGGGCCTAATGAAAAACTGTTTTTT. It is translated as CASSHRRGPNEKLFF. The genes are TRBV5-6 and TRBJ1-4; 7 bases align to TRBD1. V lost 4 bases and J lost 3; bases outside the gene matches: 6. Germline loops: CDR1 SGHDT, CDR2 YYEEEE. The CDR3 spans 15 residues.

The chain is built from TRBV10-3 and TRBJ2-1, with D perhaps TRBD2 (6 bases). Per the germline V gene, CDR1 is ENHRY and CDR2 is SYGVKD. Trimming took 4 bases from V and 12 from J, leaving 16 bases between them. The CDR3 sequence is 13 residues long. Here the CDR3 DNA reads TGTGCCATCAGTGTTGGAGGGGTGATGGTGCAGTTCTTC. Protein product: CAISVGGVMVQFF.

The V and J genes are TRBV11-2 and TRBJ2-7, with TRBD2 matching over 8 bases. The V and J ends lost 6 bases and 3 bases, in that order; junction bases with no gene match: 10. CDR1 and CDR2 (germline): SGHAT, FQNNGV. There are 15 residues in the CDR3. Written as DNA, the CDR3 is TGTGCCAGCAGTTTACGGGGCGGGGGGAACTACGAGCAGTACTTC. It translates to CASSLRGGGNYEQYF.

The chain joins TRBV9 to TRBJ2-1; unclear D gene. Per germline, CDR1 SGDLS and CDR2 YYNGEE. The CDR3 spans 17 residues. V shed 4 bases and J shed 5 bases, with 22 bases lying between them. CDR3 sequence (DNA): TGTGCCAGCAGCCCTGCCCCCTCTAGACCCCCCCACAATGAGCAGTTCTTC. Amino acid sequence: CASSPAPSRPPHNEQFF.

As regards this clone: One junction end does not reproduce the germline sequence, and a read error may be involved. The genes are TRBV5-4 and TRBJ2-7; D call uncertain. Germline V lookup: CDR1 SGHNT, CDR2 YYREEE (reference sequence). This CDR3 has 13 amino acids. The DNA for the CDR3 is TGTGCCAGCAGCCCAATTGACACTGTCCCCCCGAACTTC. Its protein product is CASSPIDTVPPNF.

V gene TRBV6-6 combines with J gene TRBJ2-7, with D tentatively TRBD2 (5 bases). This CDR3 comprises 13 residues. From germline, CDR1 is MNHNY and CDR2 SVGAGI (reference sequence). Trimming took off 5 bases at V and 6 bases at J, with 14 bases between the two ends. The CDR3 loop reads CASSLLGLSEQYF. The DNA of the CDR3 is TGTGCCAGCAGTCTACTCGGACTTTCCGAGCAGTACTTC.

This rearrangement joins TRBV10-1 to TRBJ1-1; the D gene is possibly TRBD1 (5 bases). The length of the CDR3 is 15 residues. The V and J ends lost 2 bases and 1 base respectively, with 11 bases between them. The germline gives CDR1 WNHNN, CDR2 SYGVQD (reference sequence). CDR3 coding DNA: TGCGCCAGCAGTGAGATGGTGGGGCAGAACACTGAAGCTTTCTTT. It is translated as CASSEMVGQNTEAFF.

V and J are TRBV4-2 and TRBJ2-5; 7 nucleotides align to TRBD1. Germline CDR1 is LGHNA and CDR2 is YNFKEQ. The CDR3 extends over 15 amino acids. Trimming cost V 4 bases and J 0 bases; bases outside gene matches: 5. CDR3 sequence: CASSPGGANQETQYF. The DNA of the CDR3 is TGTGCCAGCAGCCCAGGGGGTGCCAACCAAGAGACCCAGTACTTC.

This chain uses TRBV11-2 with TRBJ1-2; TRBD1 matches 8 bases. Germline values: CDR1 SGHAT, CDR2 FQNNGV. This CDR3 has 17 amino acids. V dropped 1 base and J dropped 8; count of bases not matched to a gene: 15. CDR3 residues: CASSLGYGQGALGGYTF. CDR3 in DNA: TGTGCCAGCAGCTTAGGATATGGGCAGGGGGCGCTGGGGGGCTACACCTTC. Drawing the rest from reference TRBV11-2 and TRBJ1-2, the complete variable domain is EAGVAQSPRYKIIEKRQSVAFWCNPISGHATLYWYQQILGQGPKLLIQFQNNGVVDDSQLPKDRFSAERLKGVDSTLKIQPAKLEDSAVYLCASSLGYGQGALGGYTFGSGTRLTVV.

The rearrangement joins TRBV7-9 to TRBJ1-6; tentatively, D is TRBD1 (6 bases). With 4 bases removed from V and 10 bases from J, the gap between germline ends came to 20 bases. The CDR3 length is 16 residues. CDR1 is SEHNR and CDR2 is FQNEAQ in the germline V gene (reference sequence). The CDR3 loop is CASSSRDIGMRSPLHF. The CDR3 nucleotides read TGTGCCAGCAGCTCCCGGGACATAGGGATGAGGTCACCCCTCCACTTT.

This rearrangement joins TRBV4-2 to TRBJ2-5; 8 bases are shared with TRBD2. CDR3 size: 15 residues. J lost 5 bases, V lost 0 bases, and 5 bases had no gene match. In germline, CDR1 is LGHNA, CDR2 YNFKEQ. The CDR3: CASSQEVAGYETQYF. The CDR3 nucleotides read TGTGCCAGCAGCCAAGAGGTAGCGGGGTATGAGACCCAGTACTTC.

This chain uses TRBV5-1 with TRBJ2-3, with a weak D call TRBD2 (6 bases). The ends were cut back, 4 bases at V and 5 bases at J, with 14 bases in the middle. Germline CDR1 SGHRS, CDR2 YFSETQ. This CDR3 has 14 residues. The DNA of the CDR3 is TGCGCCAGCAGCCCGGGGGAGCAAGGAGATACGCAGTATTTT. Residues: CASSPGEQGDTQYF.

The chain recombines TRBV30 with TRBJ2-1; 11 bases line up with TRBD1. With 2 bases clipped from V and 8 bases from J, the junction kept 11 bases outside the gene matches. This CDR3 has 16 residues. Germline loops: CDR1 GTSNPN, CDR2 SVGIG (reference sequence). CDR3 DNA: TGTGCCTGGAGTCGGCCTCGGACAGGGGGCAAAGATGAGCAGTTCTTC. It encodes CAWSRPRTGGKDEQFF.

The chain recombines TRBV4-2 with TRBJ1-3; 11 bases map to TRBD1. The trim removed 1 base at V and 0 bases at J, leaving 2 bases unmatched. CDR1 is LGHNA and CDR2 is YNFKEQ in the germline V gene. The CDR3 sequence is 17 residues long. CDR3 loop: CASSQAGTGGSGNTIYF. The CDR3 DNA reads as TGTGCCAGCAGCCAAGCCGGGACAGGGGGCTCTGGAAACACCATATATTTT.

V usage is TRBV4-3 and J usage is TRBJ1-6; D is unclear. V gave up 3 bases and J gave up 0 bases, with 6 bases separating them. This CDR3 comprises 15 residues. The germline gives CDR1 LGHNA, CDR2 YSLEER. The CDR3, as DNA: TGCGCCAGCAGCCAGAGAAGCTCCTATAATTCACCCCTCCACTTT. Translated: CASSQRSSYNSPLHF.